A single sample is the source of the 14 T cell receptor beta chains below, sequenced in a study of early T cells in non-severe SARS-CoV-2 infection. TCRdb used MiXCR to reprocess the 5' RACE reads, holding one entry per CDR3 protein. Of 40,000 or so distinct CDR3 sequences in the sample, 5.5% were seen once. The material sequenced was whole blood, taken at baseline. The source of these receptors is an adult who was a healthcare worker with PCR-confirmed SARS-CoV-2 infection or an uninfected control (not recorded which).

The rearrangement uses TRBV6-1 and TRBJ2-7; the D gene is possibly TRBD1 (6 bases). The V end was cut by 8 bases, the J end by 0 bases, with 26 bases between. The CDR3 contains 18 residues. CDR1 is MNHNS and CDR2 is SASEGT in the germline V gene. The DNA for the CDR3 is TGTGCCAGCGGGGGCCAGGGCGTTAGAAAGCTAAGCTCCTACGAGCAGTACTTC. It specifies CASGGQGVRKLSSYEQYF.

This clonotype has at least ten counts. The gene calls are TRBV7-9 and TRBJ2-1; no clear D gene. V was pared by 4 bases and J by 11 bases, with 12 bases between. The germline gives CDR1 SEHNR, CDR2 FQNEAQ (reference sequence). The CDR3 contains 12 residues. The CDR3 sequence: CASSSGLGQQFF. CDR3 coding DNA: TGTGCCAGCAGCTCAGGTCTCGGCCAGCAGTTCTTC.

This clonotype was picked up a small number of times. V and J are TRBV7-2 and TRBJ1-3; TRBD1 is a possible D gene (6 bases). Per the germline V gene, CDR1 is SGHTA and CDR2 is FQGNSA. The V gene lost 4 bases and the J gene lost 3 bases, with 13 bases spanning the gap. The CDR3 covers 15 residues. CDR3 DNA sequence: TGTGCCAGCAGCTCCCCCCGGACAGTTGGAAACACCATATATTTT. It yields the protein CASSSPRTVGNTIYF.

This clonotype occurred many times. The CDR3 sequence: CASSGQGVRGDTQYF. CDR3 bases: TGTGCCAGCAGTGGACAGGGGGTGAGAGGAGATACGCAGTATTTT. This rearrangement joins TRBV6-4 to TRBJ2-3; 9 bases line up with TRBD1. Germline V gene data show CDR1 as MRHNA and CDR2 as SNTAGT. This CDR3 spans 15 amino acids. With V trimmed by 4 bases and J by 5 bases, 7 bases remained unmatched.

This clonotype was recorded many times. This chain joins TRBV18 and TRBJ2-7, with TRBD1 matching over 12 bases. V lost 2 bases and J lost 4; bases outside the gene matches: 6. This CDR3 is built from 16 residues. From germline, CDR1 is KGHSH and CDR2 LQKENI. The CDR3 reads CASSPTGTGGVYEQYF. CDR3 DNA sequence: TGTGCCAGCTCACCAACCGGGACAGGGGGCGTTTACGAGCAGTACTTC.

The chain carries TRBV7-2 and TRBJ2-3, with D perhaps matching TRBD2 (7 bases). This CDR3 spans 19 amino acids. Germline-derived CDR1 and CDR2 are SGHTA and FQGNSA. Trimming stripped 2 bases from V and 4 bases from J, with 25 bases between. The chain's CDR3 is CASSLFPRGGTRNPDTQYF. The CDR3, as DNA: TGTGCCAGCAGCTTATTTCCGAGGGGGGGGACCCGAAACCCAGATACGCAGTATTTT.

This clonotype was found many times. This chain joins TRBV12-3 or TRBV12-4 and TRBJ1-6; D is uncertain. The CDR3 spans 14 residues. V was pared by 2 bases and J by 6 bases, with 8 bases between. The CDR3 nucleotides are TGTGCCAGCAGTTTAATGGGAAGTAATTCACCCCTCCACTTT. The encoded protein is CASSLMGSNSPLHF.

At least ten counts were recorded for this clonotype. The rearrangement joins TRBV12-3 or TRBV12-4 to TRBJ2-7, with 8 bases aligning to TRBD2. The CDR3 has 13 amino acids. V was pared by 8 bases and J by 1 base, with 4 bases of the junction left unmatched. In nucleotides, the CDR3 is TGTGCCAGCGGTAGCGGGGTATCCTACGAGCAGTACTTC. It is translated as CASGSGVSYEQYF.

This clonotype came up a few times. This chain connects TRBV6-2 or TRBV6-3 to TRBJ1-1; a possible D gene is TRBD1 (6 bases). The V gene lost 6 bases and the J gene lost 1 base, with 12 bases spanning the gap. The CDR3 extends over 14 amino acids. Germline V gives CDR1 MNHEY, CDR2 SVGEGT. The CDR3 coding sequence is TGTGCCAGCAGGGGGGCGTTTTGGAACACTGAAGCTTTCTTT. Its translation is CASRGAFWNTEAFF.

The table lists this clonotype with many counts. The chain couples TRBV7-6 to TRBJ2-7, with 13 nucleotides matching TRBD2. There are 15 residues in the CDR3. In germline, CDR1 is SGHVS, CDR2 FNYEAQ. Trimming removed 8 bases from V and 3 bases from J; junction bases left unmatched: 7. CDR3: CASQAGTSGIYEQYF. Written as DNA, the CDR3 is TGTGCCAGCCAAGCCGGGACTAGCGGGATCTACGAGCAGTACTTC.

Ten or more counts support this clonotype. The chain links TRBV6-2 or TRBV6-3 to TRBJ1-1, with D uncertain. CDR1 and CDR2 from the germline V gene are MNHEY and SVGEGT. With 6 bases removed from V and 11 bases from J, the gap between germline ends came to 13 bases. CDR3 length: 11 amino acids. The CDR3 is CASSPGFGAFF. In nucleotides, the CDR3 is TGTGCCAGCAGCCCAGGATTCGGGGCTTTCTTT.

This clonotype has at least ten counts. The CDR3 spells CASPKARTSVTDTQYF. CDR3 nucleotide sequence: TGTGCCAGCCCCAAAGCCAGGACTAGCGTCACAGATACGCAGTATTTT. J is TRBJ2-3 and V is TRBV7-2; 9 bases fit TRBD2. V lost 8 bases to trimming and J lost 2 bases; unmatched junction nucleotides: 11. Germline assignment: CDR1 SGHTA and CDR2 FQGNSA. The CDR3 is 16 amino acids.

There are many counts of this clonotype. The J gene is TRBJ1-5, the V gene TRBV19; weak D call: TRBD1 (5 bases). Germline loops: CDR1 LNHDA, CDR2 SQIVND (reference sequence). The CDR3 has 15 amino acids. Trimming stripped 3 bases from V and 7 bases from J, with 16 bases between. The CDR3 spells CASSISVGREQPQHF. For the CDR3, the DNA is TGTGCCAGTAGTATTTCCGTGGGGCGGGAACAGCCCCAGCATTTT.

The table lists this clonotype with a few counts. The V and J genes are TRBV7-8 and TRBJ2-3; no clear D. CDR1 and CDR2 (germline): SGHVS, FQNEAQ. The CDR3 runs to 12 residues. The V and J ends lost 1 base and 5 bases respectively, with 4 bases between them. The CDR3 bases are TGTGCCAGCAGCTTAGTGGGAGATACGCAGTATTTT. It codes for CASSLVGDTQYF.